The 8 T cell receptor beta chains presented below share a single source sample, sequenced in a study of blood T cell repertoires in COVID-19. TCRdb's copy holds only in-frame clones and misses some; the assay was immunoSEQ multiplex PCR. The sample includes approximately 260,000 clones, roughly 84% seen only once; the top ten take about 6.9%. The source material was PBMCs or T cells enriched from blood (not recorded which). The receptors stem from a woman aged 50 to 65 who had been exposed to COVID-19.

The gene calls are TRBV7-9 and TRBJ1-1; 7 positions match TRBD1. Germline CDR1 reads SEHNR; CDR2 reads FQNEAQ (reference sequence). CDR3 size: 13 residues. The ends lost 5 bases at V and 5 bases at J; junction bases unmatched: 5. CDR3 sequence: CASSPGTVTEAFF. The DNA of the CDR3 is TGTGCCAGCAGCCCCGGGACAGTAACTGAAGCTTTCTTT.

This clone was seen a handful of times. This CDR3 is also generated by other DNA sequences in the sample. The gene calls are TRBV11-3 and TRBJ2-3; 11 bases map to TRBD2. After removal of 5 bases from V and 3 bases from J, the junction contained 4 bases not matched to a gene. The CDR3 is 15 residues long. Germline-derived CDR1 and CDR2 are SGHNT and YENEEA. CDR3 amino acids: CASSPGTSGTDTQYF. DNA for the CDR3: TGTGCCAGCAGCCCTGGGACTAGCGGAACAGATACGCAGTATTTT.

V and J are TRBV19 and TRBJ1-2; tentatively, D is TRBD1 (5 bases). From germline, CDR1 is LNHDA and CDR2 SQIVND (reference sequence). The CDR3 runs 14 residues. V was cut by 7 bases and J by 4 bases, with 16 bases left in between. DNA of the CDR3: TGTGCCAGTACCGCCGGGACTAAGGGCTATGGCTACACCTTC. This translates into CASTAGTKGYGYTF.

This clone was counted once. This rearrangement joins TRBV3-1 (or the pseudogene TRBV3-2) to TRBJ1-2; D is unclear. V lost 7 bases, J lost 8 bases, and 11 bases lay in between. Germline lookup yields CDR1 LGHDT and CDR2 YNNKEL (reference sequence). CDR3 length equals 11 residues. CDR3 sequence reads: CASTGTGGYTF. The CDR3 region has the DNA TGTGCCAGCACGGGAACGGGGGGCTACACCTTC.

The gene calls are TRBV5-6 and TRBJ1-2, with a tentative D call TRBD1 (5 bases). The germline V gene has CDR1 SGHDT and CDR2 YYEEEE. This CDR3 has 17 residues. The V gene lost 0 bases and the J gene lost 2 bases, with 17 bases spanning the gap. The CDR3 loop reads CASSLGPAGPLNYGYTF. CDR3 coding DNA: TGTGCCAGCAGCTTGGGGCCGGCGGGGCCGCTAAACTATGGCTACACCTTC.

This chain uses TRBV25-1 with TRBJ1-2, with D possibly being TRBD1 (5 bases). The CDR3 runs to 12 residues. Trimming pared 6 bases from V and 8 bases from J, leaving 13 bases between. Germline V gene lookup returns CDR1 MGHDK and CDR2 SYGVNS. This CDR3 reads CASSAGMGGYTF. The DNA of the CDR3 is TGTGCCAGCAGCGCAGGGATGGGAGGCTACACCTTC.

In this sample, this clone turned up once. The chain uses TRBV7-2 and TRBJ1-1; D is unclear. Germline V lookup: CDR1 SGHTA, CDR2 FQGNSA. This CDR3 contains 13 residues. Trimming cost V 3 bases and J 2 bases, with 7 bases left between them. The CDR3 DNA reads TGTGCCAGCAGCTTTAGTGAAAACACTGAAGCTTTCTTT. It translates to CASSFSENTEAFF.

This clone was seen more than once but under ten times. This sequence joins TRBV3-1 (or the pseudogene TRBV3-2) and TRBJ1-1; D perhaps matches TRBD1 (5 bases). The CDR3 has 15 residues. V was pared by 4 bases and J by 3 bases, with 15 bases between. Looked up from germline, CDR1 is LGHDT and CDR2 is YNNKEL (reference sequence). CDR3 in amino acids: CASSPYGGWDTEAFF. CDR3 DNA sequence: TGTGCCAGCAGCCCCTACGGGGGGTGGGACACTGAAGCTTTCTTT.